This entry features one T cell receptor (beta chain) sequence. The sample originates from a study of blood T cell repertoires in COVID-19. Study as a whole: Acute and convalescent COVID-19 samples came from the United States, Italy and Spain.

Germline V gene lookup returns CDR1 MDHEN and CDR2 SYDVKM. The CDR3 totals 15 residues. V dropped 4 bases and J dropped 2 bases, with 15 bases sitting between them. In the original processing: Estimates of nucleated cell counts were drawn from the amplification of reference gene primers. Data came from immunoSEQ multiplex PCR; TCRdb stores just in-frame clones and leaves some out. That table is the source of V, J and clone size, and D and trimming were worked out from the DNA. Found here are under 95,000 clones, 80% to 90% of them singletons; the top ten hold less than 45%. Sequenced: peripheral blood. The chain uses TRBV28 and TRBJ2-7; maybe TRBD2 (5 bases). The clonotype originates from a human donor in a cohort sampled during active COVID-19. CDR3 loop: CASSSPGSETYEQYF. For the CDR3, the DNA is TGTGCCAGCAGTTCCCCGGGGTCGGAAACCTACGAGCAGTACTTC.